This T cell receptor (beta chain) appears in the sequencing data of a study of CD8 T cells in ankylosing spondylitis. The ends were cut back, 3 bases at V and 4 bases at J, with 7 bases in the middle. The CDR3 totals 14 residues. Germline CDR1 reads MNHEY; CDR2 reads SMNVEV (reference sequence). Generation of TCR beta libraries employed quantitative 5'-RACE incorporating molecular barcodes. TCRdb reanalysed the 5' RACE reads using MiXCR and keeps one entry per CDR3 protein. The sample consists of 250,000 to 350,000 distinct CDR3 sequences, more than 20% of them appearing once. Note on this clonotype: The antigen is unknown.

Study-level findings and limits: Reports of some motif variants in reactive arthritis synovial fluid and blood predate this one. Characteristic, it appeared, of ankylosing spondylitis blood was a TCR beta motif of eight highly homologous variants. Disease-linked clones were reportedly significantly enriched in matched ankylosing spondylitis synovial fluid.

The chain is built from TRBV27 and TRBJ2-6, with D uncertain. The sample was blood, either unsorted or a sorted T cell fraction (not recorded which). This receptor was identified in a female donor with ankylosing spondylitis or in good health (not recorded which). The CDR3: CASSFSPGANVLTF. CDR3 coding DNA: TGTGCCAGCAGTTTTTCACCAGGGGCCAACGTCCTGACTTTC.